This T cell receptor (beta chain) stems from a study of blood T cell repertoires in COVID-19. Across the study: Italy, Spain and the United States were the sources of the convalescent and acute COVID-19 samples.

After removal of 8 bases from V and 8 bases from J, the junction contained 13 bases not matched to a gene. CDR1 LNHDA and CDR2 SQIVND come from the germline V gene (reference sequence). This CDR3 comprises 16 residues. The data were produced by immunoSEQ multiplex PCR, yet TCRdb's version contains in-frame clones alone and is incomplete. This table has some 59,000 clones, about four fifths appearing once. The V and J genes are TRBV19 and TRBJ2-2; TRBD1 matches at 11 bases. The sequence was collected from a young man with COVID-19, enrolled during active disease. What was sequenced was peripheral blood. The CDR3 nucleotides are TGTGCCAGTCTACCCACCGGACAGGGGGCTTTGGGGGAGCTGTTTTTT. Translation gives CASLPTGQGALGELFF. Combining the CDR3 with reference TRBV19 and TRBJ2-2 gives the whole variable domain DGGITQSPKYLFRKEGQNVTLSCEQNLNHDAMYWYRQDPGQGLRLIYYSQIVNDFQKGDIAEGYSVSREKKESFPLTVTSAQKNPTAFYLCASLPTGQGALGELFFGEGSRLTVL.